These 3 T cell receptor beta chains were all obtained from the same sample, sequenced in a study of long-term antiretroviral therapy in people with HIV. immunoSEQ v3.0 was run at survey level. This table comes from immunoSEQ multiplex PCR, and its TCRdb copy is limited to in-frame clones, with some not included. The profile shows about 26,000 clones, 82% of them singletons. The material was unsorted PBMCs, obtained 1.1 years before starting antiretroviral therapy. The receptors come from a woman aged 30 to 39 with HIV.

The CDR3, as DNA: TGTGCCAGCAGCCTACAGGGGGCTTCCTACAATGAGCAGTTCTTC. Amino acid sequence: CASSLQGASYNEQFF. V is TRBV7-9 and J is TRBJ2-1; 9 nucleotides match TRBD1. Germline loops: CDR1 SEHNR, CDR2 FQNEAQ (reference sequence). The CDR3 spans 15 residues. Unmatched junction bases numbered 3, after V lost 5 bases and J lost 1 base.

This chain links TRBV2 with TRBJ2-2, with a weak D call TRBD1 (5 bases). Germline CDR1 and CDR2: SNHLY and FYNNEI. V lost 4 bases to trimming and J lost 1 base, with 7 bases between them. This CDR3 spans 14 amino acids. The DNA of the CDR3 is TGTGCCAGCAGTGTGACAGTGAACACCGGGGAGCTGTTTTTT. This encodes CASSVTVNTGELFF. Combining the CDR3 with reference TRBV2 and TRBJ2-2 gives the whole variable domain EPEVTQTPSHQVTQMGQEVILRCVPISNHLYFYWYRQILGQKVEFLVSFYNNEISEKSEIFDDQFSVERPDGSNFTLKIRSTKLEDSAMYFCASSVTVNTGELFFGEGSRLTVL.

CDR3 residues: CASGQGSNQPQHF. The CDR3 DNA reads TGTGCCAGTGGACAGGGATCCAATCAGCCCCAGCATTTT. The rearrangement uses TRBV19 and TRBJ1-5; 8 nucleotides agree with TRBD1. The germline V gene encodes CDR1 LNHDA and CDR2 SQIVND (reference sequence). The CDR3 covers 13 residues. V dropped 8 bases and J dropped 3; count of bases not matched to a gene: 3.